The T cell receptor beta chain under discussion was sequenced for a study of shared clonotypes between healthy human individuals. TCRdb's copy holds only in-frame clones and misses some; the assay was immunoSEQ multiplex PCR. Seen here are around 690,000 clones, about 90% observed once, and the top ten hold 34%. V lost 7 bases and J lost 6; bases outside the gene matches: 17. Per germline, CDR1 MNHNY and CDR2 SVGAGI (reference sequence). The CDR3 runs to 16 residues. This clone was counted a single time. V and J are TRBV6-6 and TRBJ2-7; TRBD2 matches at 8 bases. The receptor was derived from a man younger than 35 in good health. Some clones in this sample may be carry-over from other donors' samples. The sample taken for sequencing was memory CD8+ T cells from PBMCs. The subset denotes: CD45RO+ cells pooled with CCR7-negative TemRA cells. The CDR3 loop reads CASITRPGLDIGEQYF. The CDR3 DNA follows: TGTGCCAGCATTACCCGACCGGGACTAGATATAGGCGAGCAGTACTTC.